This T cell receptor (beta chain) was recorded in a study of cytomegalovirus exposure and HLA in healthy donors. The CDR3 totals 11 residues. V shed 9 bases, J shed 8 bases, and the junction held 5 bases outside the gene matches. Per the germline V gene, CDR1 is MNHEY and CDR2 is SVGAGI. Researchers ran the PCR with 60 Vbeta and 13 Jbeta primers. Here immunoSEQ multiplex PCR was the method, and the copy in TCRdb shows in-frame clones only, minus some. The table lists 100,000 to 150,000 clones, around 71% of them singletons. This receptor was identified in a woman aged 55 to 70 in good health and CMV-seropositive. This chain connects TRBV6-5 to TRBJ1-2; TRBD1 aligns across 8 bases. Sequenced material: PBMCs. The CDR3 DNA sequence: TGTGCCAGTTCGACAGGGGACGGCTACACCTTC. Residues: CASSTGDGYTF.